These T cell receptor beta chains were read from a single sample in a study of T cells in lung cancer brain metastases. Assay: immunoSEQ multiplex PCR; the TCRdb copy retains only in-frame clones and omits some. This table has approximately 3,000 clones, roughly 87% appearing once. The sequencing sample was made of tumor tissue from the primary lung tumor. The receptors shown here come from a woman aged 60-75 years with non-small cell lung cancer. The CDR3 runs from the conserved cysteine through the conserved F or W. The D gene is left open where the match is weak. Part of the rows lack a size; the others show once, few, many or a class for expanded clones.

size	V	J	D	DNA	CDR3
few	TRBV7-8	TRBJ2-5	.	TGTGCCAGCAGCTTACGCCAAGAGACCCAGTACTTC	CASSLRQETQYF
few	TRBV5-4	TRBJ2-2	TRBD2	TGTGCCAGCAGCTTGGAGCGGGGGGGAACCGGGGAGCTGTTTTTT	CASSLERGGTGELFF
once	TRBV4-3	TRBJ2-5	TRBD2	TGCGCCAGCAGCCTACGGACTAGCGCGAGGGAGACCCAGTACTTC	CASSLRTSARETQYF
.	TRBV4-1	TRBJ2-1	.	TGCGCCAGCAGCCAGAACCCCGGAAGCTCCTACAATGAGCAGTTCTTC	CASSQNPGSSYNEQFF
.	TRBV7-9	TRBJ2-2	.	TGTGCCAGCAGCTTAGATTTGAAGTACACCGGGGAGCTGTTTTTT	CASSLDLKYTGELFF
.	TRBV5-1	TRBJ2-1	TRBD2	TGCGCCAGCCATCCTGCACTAGCGGGAGGAGGCAGTGAGCAGTTCTTC	CASHPALAGGGSEQFF
.	TRBV28	TRBJ2-6	TRBD2	TGTGCCAGCAGTGACAGTCGCTCGGGAGGGGCCAACGTCCTAACTTTC	CASSDSRSGGANVLTF
.	TRBV5-1	TRBJ2-1	.	TGCGCCAGCCAACCTGTGGTCGGCTCCTACAATGAGCAGTTCTTC	CASQPVVGSYNEQFF
.	TRBV6-5	TRBJ2-5	.	TGTGCCAGCAGTTTGACCGGGACAATGTGGGAAGAGACCCAGTACTTC	CASSLTGTMWEETQYF
.	TRBV29-1	TRBJ2-7	.	TGCAGCGTGGCCGGGACGGTGACCTACGAGCAGTACTTC	CSVAGTVTYEQYF
.	TRBV6-4	TRBJ2-1	.	TGTGCCAGCAGTGACTCGCAGGGGCCCCCCGGGTACAATGAGCAGTTCTTC	CASSDSQGPPGYNEQFF
.	TRBV19	TRBJ2-1	TRBD1	TGTGCCAGTAGTCTCACCGGGACAGGTCCAAATGAGCAGTTCTTC	CASSLTGTGPNEQFF
.	TRBV5-1	TRBJ1-2	.	TGCGCCAGCAGCTTGGGGAGTCCGAACTATGGCTACACCTTC	CASSLGSPNYGYTF
.	TRBV14	TRBJ2-7	.	TGTGCCAGCAGCCAAGTTCTAGGCAGGGGGGTCGAGCAGTACTTC	CASSQVLGRGVEQYF
.	TRBV5-1	TRBJ1-1	TRBD1	TGCGCCAGCAGCTCCCGGACAGGGCAAGCCACTGAAGCTTTCTTT	CASSSRTGQATEAFF
once	TRBV7-6	TRBJ2-1	.	TGTGCCAGCAGCTTAGCGGCCCGGGGTGAGCAGTTCTTC	CASSLAARGEQFF
.	TRBV28	TRBJ1-2	TRBD1	TGTGCCAGCAGCCAGGGGGTGCTTAACTATGGCTACACCTTC	CASSQGVLNYGYTF
.	TRBV6-5	TRBJ2-3	.	TGTGCCAGCAGTTTATACGGGAAAAGCACAGATACGCAGTATTTT	CASSLYGKSTDTQYF
.	TRBV7-5	TRBJ1-5	.	TGTGCCAGCAGCTTACCAGGGAGAGGACAGCCCCAGCATTTT	CASSLPGRGQPQHF
.	TRBV9	TRBJ1-2	.	TGTGCCAGCACGTCGGAACAAGCTAACTATGGCTACACCTTC	CASTSEQANYGYTF